These T cell receptor beta chains were read from a single sample in a study of T cells in Graves' hyperthyroidism and ophthalmopathy. MiXCR was run by TCRdb on the multiplex PCR reads, yielding one entry per CDR3 protein. The sample lists about 560,000 distinct CDR3 sequences; 46% were seen once. The source material was peripheral blood or thyroid tissue (not recorded which). The receptors here all came from a woman aged 18-29 years with Graves' hyperthyroidism. The CDR3 runs from the conserved cysteine through the conserved F or W. Fields, in order: J gene, clone size, D gene, V gene, CDR3 protein, CDR3 DNA. The D gene is left open where the match is weak. Part of the rows lack a size; the others show once, few, many or a class for expanded clones.

>TRBJ2-2|many|-|TRBV24-1
CATSDLRRDLANTGELFF
TGTGCCACCAGTGATTTACGGAGAGACCTCGCGAACACCGGGGAGCTGTTTTTT
>TRBJ1-2|-|TRBD1|TRBV14
CASSPDRGQGGYTF
TGTGCCAGCAGCCCTGACAGGGGGCAAGGTGGCTACACCTTC
>TRBJ2-5|-|TRBD2|TRBV2
CASSLRGEGETQYF
TGTGCCAGCAGCTTACGCGGGGAGGGGGAGACCCAGTACTTC
>TRBJ1-5|many|-|TRBV7-2
CASSWSDASNQPQHF
TGTGCCAGCAGCTGGTCGGACGCAAGCAATCAGCCCCAGCATTTT
>TRBJ1-1|few|-|TRBV6-5
CASSYGGTTVNTEAFF
TGTGCCAGCAGTTACGGGGGGACAACGGTGAACACTGAAGCTTTCTTT
>TRBJ1-5|once|TRBD1|TRBV29-1
CSNTGENQPQHF
TGCAGTAACACAGGGGAGAATCAGCCCCAGCATTTT
>TRBJ2-5|-|-|TRBV7-6
CASSSGVGSGETQYF
TGTGCCAGCAGCTCCGGCGTCGGGAGTGGCGAGACCCAGTACTTC
>TRBJ1-4|many|TRBD1|TRBV7-8
CASSIGTGEKLFF
TGTGCCAGCAGCATCGGGACAGGGGAAAAACTGTTTTTT
>TRBJ2-7|few|TRBD1|TRBV2
CASSDTLTGNREQYF
TGTGCCAGCAGTGATACTCTGACAGGGAATCGGGAGCAGTACTTC
>TRBJ1-1|many|-|TRBV15
CATSRDFSDPEAFF
TGTGCCACCAGCAGAGATTTCTCCGACCCCGAAGCTTTCTTT
>TRBJ2-2|-|-|TRBV19
CASSIGSPGELFF
TGTGCCAGTAGTATAGGCTCTCCCGGGGAGCTGTTTTTT
>TRBJ2-5|-|TRBD2|TRBV9
CASGGPGQETQYF
TGTGCCTCGGGGGGGCCGGGACAAGAGACCCAGTACTTC
>TRBJ1-1|-|TRBD1|TRBV29-1
CSVEIQGATEAFF
TGCAGCGTTGAAATACAGGGGGCCACTGAAGCTTTCTTT
>TRBJ2-7|few|-|TRBV19
CASSPFLGSNEQYF
TGTGCCAGTAGTCCGTTTTTGGGATCGAACGAGCAGTACTTC
>TRBJ1-2|-|-|TRBV15
CATSSVGGPGDGYTF
TGTGCCACCAGCAGCGTAGGGGGACCGGGTGATGGCTACACCTTC
>TRBJ2-6|many|-|TRBV10-2
CASSAVSGRASGANVLTF
TGCGCCAGCAGTGCCGTTTCAGGGAGAGCCTCTGGGGCCAACGTCCTGACTTTC
>TRBJ1-1|-|-|TRBV7-9
CASSPGDTGLFF
TGTGCCAGCAGCCCAGGGGACACCGGATTGTTCTTT
>TRBJ2-7|-|-|TRBV24-1
CATSGTGTRFEQYF
TGTGCCACCAGTGGGACCGGGACCCGCTTCGAGCAGTACTTC
>TRBJ2-3|once|-|TRBV29-1
CSVRGRQEGKTDTQYF
TGCAGCGTCCGCGGCAGGCAGGAAGGCAAAACTGATACGCAGTATTTT
>TRBJ1-5|few|-|TRBV20-1
CSAGGRGNQPQHF
TGCAGTGCTGGCGGGAGAGGCAATCAGCCCCAGCATTTT